What follows are 25 T cell receptor beta chains derived from one specimen sequenced in a study of shared clonotypes between healthy human individuals (TCRdb year 2020). Library preparation was by the immunoSEQ multiplex PCR assay. TCRdb stores this immuneACCESS table with in-frame sequences only. Part of the clones is absent; in the studies checked, under half of the shortfall reflects unresolved V genes, and no reason is known for the rest. Recorded for this sample are about 1.1 million clones; about four fifths of them occurred a single time. Clones ranked in the top ten supply around 0.61% of the sample. The sequencing input was memory CD4+ T cells from PBMCs. Per the publication, the cell subset or site label means: CD45RA-negative fraction. All receptors come from a man aged 18 to 29 in good health. Some clones in this sample may be carry-over from other donors' samples.

The rearrangement uses TRBV2 and TRBJ2-3; 13 bases match TRBD2. V was clipped by 4 bases and J by 4 bases; unmatched bases: 2. The CDR3 covers 15 residues. CDR1 and CDR2 (germline): SNHLY, FYNNEI. The CDR3 reads CASSGTSGRPDTQYF. Written as DNA, the CDR3 is TGTGCCAGCAGTGGGACTAGCGGGAGACCAGATACGCAGTATTTT.

This rearrangement joins TRBV7-6 to TRBJ1-3, with D perhaps TRBD1 (5 bases). Trimming stripped 4 bases from V and 4 bases from J, with 14 bases between. Germline loops: CDR1 SGHVS, CDR2 FNYEAQ. This CDR3 has 15 amino acids. The DNA of the CDR3 is TGTGCCAGCAGCTGGGGCGGGCTGGGAGGAAACACCATATATTTT. As protein: CASSWGGLGGNTIYF.

The rearrangement links TRBV6-6 to TRBJ2-5, with TRBD1 matching 9 bases. The germline V gene has CDR1 MNHNY and CDR2 SVGAGI (reference sequence). This CDR3 has 14 amino acids. Unmatched junction bases numbered 5, after V lost 4 bases and J lost 5 bases. CDR3: CASSWTGAGETQYF. As DNA, the CDR3 is TGTGCCAGCAGTTGGACAGGGGCAGGGGAGACCCAGTACTTC.

The V and J genes are TRBV11-2 and TRBJ1-2; D gene uncertain. The CDR3 covers 13 residues. Deletions cut 5 bases from V and 2 bases from J, with 9 bases between. Germline CDR1 SGHAT, CDR2 FQNNGV. This chain's CDR3 is CASSLGLNYGYTF. CDR3 coding DNA: TGTGCCAGCAGCCTAGGACTGAACTATGGCTACACCTTC.

The V call is TRBV18, the J call TRBJ1-1; possible D gene TRBD1, 6 bases. The CDR3 contains 15 residues. Germline V gives CDR1 KGHSH, CDR2 LQKENI. V was trimmed by 4 bases and J by 0 bases, leaving 12 bases between them. CDR3 DNA: TGTGCCAGCTCACTTGGACAGACGATGAACACTGAAGCTTTCTTT. Its translation: CASSLGQTMNTEAFF.

This clone was observed a few times. The chain uses TRBV5-4 and TRBJ2-2, with TRBD2 identical over 7 bases. The ends lost 0 bases at V and 4 bases at J; junction bases unmatched: 6. Germline V gives CDR1 SGHNT, CDR2 YYREEE (reference sequence). The CDR3 consists of 16 residues. The CDR3 DNA sequence: TGTGCCAGCAGCTTGGATGGGAGGGGAGGCACCGGGGAGCTGTTTTTT. This codes for CASSLDGRGGTGELFF.

The chain carries TRBV4-2 and TRBJ2-1; the D call may be TRBD1 or TRBD2 (7 bases each). The CDR3 is 13 residues long. V lost 4 bases, J lost 8 bases, and 12 bases lay in between. The germline V gene has CDR1 LGHNA and CDR2 YNFKEQ. The chain's CDR3 is CASSPRGGDEQFF. DNA for the CDR3: TGTGCCAGCAGCCCCAGGGGGGGAGATGAGCAGTTCTTC.

The chain combines TRBV28 with TRBJ1-4, with 9 bases matching TRBD1. Trimming cost V 5 bases and J 0 bases; bases outside gene matches: 4. Germline CDR1 is MDHEN and CDR2 is SYDVKM. The CDR3 contains 16 residues. Written as DNA, the CDR3 is TGTGCCAGCAGTCGGACAGGGGCGGCAACTAATGAAAAACTGTTTTTT. It yields the protein CASSRTGAATNEKLFF.

The rearrangement joins TRBV30 to TRBJ1-4; 8 positions agree with TRBD1. CDR3 size: 23 residues. In germline, CDR1 is GTSNPN, CDR2 SVGIG (reference sequence). J was trimmed by 3 bases and V by 1 base; bases with no gene match: 28. As DNA, the CDR3 is TGTGCCTGGAGTGCCGGAAGAGGGGCAGGGGGCAAGAAGGTGGGCGGTTCTAATGAAAAACTGTTTTTT. Its protein is CAWSAGRGAGGKKVGGSNEKLFF.

This chain links TRBV2 with TRBJ1-5, with D unclear. This CDR3 contains 14 residues. The V end lost 7 bases, the J end lost 4 bases, and 14 bases lay between the germline ends. Per the germline V gene, CDR1 is SNHLY and CDR2 is FYNNEI. The CDR3 spells CASNFGLLNQPQHF. CDR3 bases: TGTGCCAGCAACTTTGGACTGCTAAATCAGCCCCAGCATTTT. Variable domain in full (rest from reference TRBV2 and TRBJ1-5): EPEVTQTPSHQVTQMGQEVILRCVPISNHLYFYWYRQILGQKVEFLVSFYNNEISEKSEIFDDQFSVERPDGSNFTLKIRSTKLEDSAMYFCASNFGLLNQPQHFGDGTRLSIL.

A remark on this clone: This sample also contains other DNA sequences that code for the same CDR3. The chain links TRBV30 to TRBJ2-1, with a tentative D call TRBD1 (6 bases). Trimming cost V 1 base and J 7 bases, with 8 bases left between them. This CDR3 contains 12 residues. Germline CDR1 and CDR2: GTSNPN and SVGIG (reference sequence). CDR3: CAWSARGNEQFF. The CDR3 bases are TGTGCCTGGAGTGCCAGGGGTAATGAGCAGTTCTTC.

This clone was observed a handful of times. The chain couples TRBV7-9 to TRBJ2-7; the match to TRBD1 covers 10 bases. The CDR3 sequence is 16 residues long. The V gene end was trimmed by 5 bases and the J gene end by 4 bases; junction bases not matched to a gene: 11. Germline V gene data show CDR1 as SEHNR and CDR2 as FQNEAQ (reference sequence). The CDR3 loop is CASSPPFRQGAYEQYF. As DNA, the CDR3 is TGTGCCAGCAGCCCCCCCTTCCGACAGGGGGCGTACGAGCAGTACTTC.

The chain joins TRBV9 to TRBJ2-1; TRBD2 aligns across 10 bases. The trim removed 4 bases at V and 8 bases at J, leaving 15 bases unmatched. CDR3 size: 17 residues. CDR1 SGDLS and CDR2 YYNGEE come from the germline V gene. For the CDR3, the DNA is TGTGCCAGCAGCCCAGGGGGCCTAGCGGGAGTAAGGGATGAGCAGTTCTTC. Translation gives CASSPGGLAGVRDEQFF.

This chain connects TRBV5-4 to TRBJ2-2; 9 nucleotides align to TRBD1. Germline V lookup: CDR1 SGHNT, CDR2 YYREEE (reference sequence). Losses at the gene ends were 3 bases for V and 2 bases for J; bases not matched to a gene: 2. The CDR3 sequence is 15 residues long. CDR3 nucleotide sequence: TGTGCCAGCAGCTCGACAGGGGGAAACACCGGGGAGCTGTTTTTT. Translating it yields CASSSTGGNTGELFF.

The V call is TRBV6-5, the J call TRBJ2-1; D not resolved. V was shortened by 3 bases and J by 5 bases, with 8 bases between the two germline ends. Germline-derived CDR1 and CDR2 are MNHEY and SVGAGI. This CDR3 comprises 13 residues. The CDR3 here is CASSYSNHNEQFF. The CDR3 coding sequence is TGTGCCAGCAGTTATTCCAACCACAATGAGCAGTTCTTC.

V gene TRBV5-6 combines with J gene TRBJ2-3; TRBD1 agrees at 8 bases. The junction had 3 bases not matched to a gene; V was cut back by 2 bases and J by 1 base. The CDR3 contains 15 residues. Germline assignment: CDR1 SGHDT and CDR2 YYEEEE. This chain's CDR3 is CASSFRGRGTDTQYF. CDR3 in DNA: TGTGCCAGCAGCTTCAGGGGGCGCGGCACAGATACGCAGTATTTT.

The V and J genes are TRBV7-2 and TRBJ1-3; tentative D call: TRBD1 (5 bases). Between the trimmed V and J ends, which lost 5 bases and 3 bases, there was a span of 11 bases. Per germline, CDR1 SGHTA and CDR2 FQGNSA. The CDR3 has 14 residues. CDR3 nucleotide sequence: TGTGCCAGCAGCCCGGGGCTAATTGGAAACACCATATATTTT. This gives the protein CASSPGLIGNTIYF.

This rearrangement joins TRBV6-1 to TRBJ2-7; no reliable D call. CDR1 is MNHNS, CDR2 SASEGT, per germline. There are 13 residues in the CDR3. V lost 0 bases and J 6 bases, leaving 9 bases between the germline ends. CDR3 region: CASSEAIWSEQYF. As DNA, the CDR3 is TGTGCCAGCAGTGAAGCCATTTGGAGCGAGCAGTACTTC.

The chain recombines TRBV10-2 with TRBJ2-7, with TRBD1 identical over 9 bases. With 3 bases clipped from V and 3 bases from J, the junction kept 6 bases outside the gene matches. This CDR3 spans 15 amino acids. Germline CDR1 WSHSY, CDR2 SAAADI. The CDR3 DNA reads as TGCGCCAGCAGTGAACCACAGGGGGCGGGCTACGAGCAGTACTTC. This translates into CASSEPQGAGYEQYF.

The chain uses TRBV27 and TRBJ1-1; 10 bases are a match to TRBD1. This CDR3 is built from 16 residues. V gave up 1 base and J gave up 2 bases; unmatched junction bases: 4. Germline V lookup: CDR1 MNHEY, CDR2 SMNVEV (reference sequence). The CDR3 protein is CASSLWTGGFNTEAFF. CDR3 DNA sequence: TGTGCCAGCAGTTTATGGACAGGGGGTTTTAACACTGAAGCTTTCTTT.

The chain carries TRBV29-1 and TRBJ1-1, with 8 bases lining up with TRBD1. The CDR3 sequence is 13 residues long. J was trimmed by 1 base and V by 6 bases; bases with no gene match: 4. CDR1 and CDR2 from the germline V gene are SQVTM and ANQGSEA. CDR3 in amino acids: CSVHGTGNTEAFF. The CDR3 nucleotides are TGCAGCGTACACGGGACAGGGAACACTGAAGCTTTCTTT.

To note about this clone: In the same sample, other DNA sequences code for this CDR3. The chain joins TRBV7-3 to TRBJ1-1; D uncertain. This CDR3 is 13 amino acids long. Per germline, CDR1 SGHTA and CDR2 FQGTGA. Trimming pared 2 bases from V and 1 base from J, leaving 5 bases between. CDR3 in amino acids: CASSLEPNTEAFF. In nucleotides, the CDR3 is TGTGCCAGCAGCTTAGAGCCGAACACTGAAGCTTTCTTT.

The CDR3 spells CASSSPLRDREETQYF. The CDR3 nucleotides are TGTGCCAGCAGCTCTCCACTCCGGGACAGGGAAGAGACCCAGTACTTC. The rearrangement links TRBV7-6 to TRBJ2-5; 9 bases fit TRBD1. Trimming at V came to 4 bases and at J to 3 bases, leaving 9 bases not matched to a gene. Germline values: CDR1 SGHVS, CDR2 FNYEAQ. The CDR3 has 16 residues. The full variable domain, rest sourced from reference TRBV7-6 and TRBJ2-5, is GAGVSQSPRYKVTKRGQDVALRCDPISGHVSLYWYRQALGQGPEFLTYFNYEAQQDKSGLPNDRFSAERPEGSISTLTIQRTEQRDSAMYRCASSSPLRDREETQYFGPGTRLLVL.

The chain recombines TRBV6-1 with TRBJ1-2; maybe TRBD1 (5 bases). Per the germline V gene, CDR1 is MNHNS and CDR2 is SASEGT. This CDR3 is built from 15 residues. Trimming pared 7 bases from V and 7 bases from J, leaving 22 bases between. CDR3 nucleotide sequence: TGTGCCAGCATATTTACCCGGGACTCAGGTGGTGGCTACACCTTC. Translated, it gives CASIFTRDSGGGYTF.

This clone was recorded a few times. The CDR3 bases are TGTGCCAGCAGCCCAGGGGCCCACTCCTACGAGCAGTACTTC. This sequence encodes CASSPGAHSYEQYF. The chain links TRBV5-4 to TRBJ2-7, with D possibly being TRBD1 (6 bases). Trimming removed 4 bases at V and 0 bases at J, with 11 bases between. The CDR3 is made up of 14 amino acids. Germline loops: CDR1 SGHNT, CDR2 YYREEE (reference sequence).